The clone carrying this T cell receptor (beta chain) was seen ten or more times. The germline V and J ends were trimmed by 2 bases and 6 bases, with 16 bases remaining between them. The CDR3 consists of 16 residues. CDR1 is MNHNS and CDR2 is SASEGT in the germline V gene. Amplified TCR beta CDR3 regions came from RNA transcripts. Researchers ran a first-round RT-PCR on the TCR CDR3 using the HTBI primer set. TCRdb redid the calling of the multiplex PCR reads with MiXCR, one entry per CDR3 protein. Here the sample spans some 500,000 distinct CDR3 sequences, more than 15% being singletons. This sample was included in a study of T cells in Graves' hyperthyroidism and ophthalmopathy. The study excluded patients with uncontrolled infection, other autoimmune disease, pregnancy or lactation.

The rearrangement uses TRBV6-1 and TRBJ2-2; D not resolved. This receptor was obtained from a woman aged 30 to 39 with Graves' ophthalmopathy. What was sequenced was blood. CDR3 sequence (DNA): TGTGCCAGCAGTGAATACGTAGGGATGGCGGCCGGGGAGCTGTTTTTT. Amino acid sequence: CASSEYVGMAAGELFF.